What follows is one TCR beta chain and its context. Its cognate antigen is unknown. Separate from the approximately 670-subject first cohort was the approximately 120-subject validation cohort, to which the donors belonged. The CDR3 is made up of 16 amino acids. V gave up 4 bases and J gave up 8 bases, with 18 bases separating them. Germline V lookup: CDR1 MGHRA, CDR2 YSYEKL. The data stem from a study of cytomegalovirus exposure and HLA in healthy donors. Assay used: immunoSEQ multiplex PCR; TCRdb lists only in-frame clones, some missing. The sample has roughly 130,000 clones, just under 90% seen once; the top ten hold over 5%. General study results and limits: Rare TCR sequences dominated, though some public TCRs recurred in many donors. Researchers counted 180 or so TCR beta chains as cytomegalovirus-associated.

The specimen was PBMCs. The origin of this receptor is a woman between 25 and 40 years old in good health and CMV-seropositive. The chain is built from TRBV4-1 and TRBJ1-6, with a weak D call TRBD1 (6 bases). CDR3 bases: TGCGCCAGCAGCCGGTTTGGGGGGGCGAATGATTCACCCCTCCACTTT. Translated: CASSRFGGANDSPLHF.